Given below is one TCR beta chain in context. The data are from a study of shared clonotypes between healthy human individuals. Repertoires were generated with immunoSEQ multiplex PCR, while TCRdb's copy carries only in-frame clones and drops some. Of roughly 850,000 clones listed, around 96% are singletons. Naive CD8 cells were CD45RO-negative, positively selected for CCR7, excluding terminally differentiated effector memory CD45RA+ cells. This CDR3 spans 14 amino acids. Trimming shortened V by 3 bases and J by 4 bases, and 12 bases separated the two germline ends. Germline V gene data show CDR1 as MNHEY and CDR2 as SMNVEV (reference sequence).

This clonotype was sampled from a man aged 30 to 39 in good health. The sequenced material came from naive CD8+ T cells sorted from blood. This chain uses TRBV27 with TRBJ1-2; D is unclear. CDR3 coding DNA: TGTGCCAGCAGTTTCGGAAGGGAAAGCTATGGCTACACCTTC. It is translated as CASSFGRESYGYTF.